These 26 T cell receptor beta chains share one sample of origin, sequenced in a study of beta chain features in type 1 diabetes. Reverse transcribing all isolated RNA meant expressed TCRB transcripts were sequenced. Here immunoSEQ multiplex PCR was the method, and the copy in TCRdb shows in-frame clones only, minus some. The sample yields 350,000 to 400,000 clones, roughly 15% seen once. Sequenced: naive CD4+ T cells from blood. The receptors shown here come from a woman aged 18-29 years in good health.

This clone occurred a few times. J is TRBJ2-1 and V is TRBV7-9, with a weak D call TRBD2 (6 bases). The CDR3 has 14 residues. Germline V gene sequence: CDR1 SEHNR, CDR2 FQNEAQ (reference sequence). Trimming shortened V by 1 base and J by 7 bases, and 11 bases separated the two germline ends. The CDR3 loop is CASSLGAGRNEQFF. In DNA form, the CDR3 reads TGTGCCAGCAGCTTAGGGGCAGGGAGGAATGAGCAGTTCTTC.

The chain employs TRBV6-5 and TRBJ2-7, with D uncertain. V was trimmed by 7 bases and J by 2 bases, leaving 9 bases between them. Germline-derived CDR1 and CDR2 are MNHEY and SVGAGI. CDR3 length: 12 residues. CDR3 protein: CASKPRTYEQYF. CDR3 bases: TGTGCCAGCAAACCGCGTACCTACGAGCAGTACTTC.

This chain connects TRBV5-6 to TRBJ1-1; 7 bases match TRBD1. The CDR3 consists of 14 residues. The V gene's germline CDR1 is SGHDT and CDR2 YYEEEE. V gave up 4 bases and J gave up 7 bases; unmatched junction bases: 10. CDR3 sequence: CASSRPQGMVEAFF. The CDR3 nucleotides are TGTGCCAGCAGCCGCCCACAGGGGATGGTTGAAGCTTTCTTT. The full variable domain, with the rest looked up from reference TRBV5-6 and TRBJ1-1, is DAGVTQSPTHLIKTRGQQVTLRCSPKSGHDTVSWYQQALGQGPQFIFQYYEEEERQRGNFPDRFSGHQFPNYSSELNVNALLLGDSALYLCASSRPQGMVEAFFGQGTRLTVV.

This clone was recorded a few times. The chain joins TRBV28 to TRBJ2-2; 8 bases match TRBD1. There are 15 residues in the CDR3. Germline V gene data show CDR1 as MDHEN and CDR2 as SYDVKM. V trimming: 4 bases; J trimming: 9 bases; junction bases outside the gene matches: 10. The CDR3 sequence is CASSSDRGRGRELFF. CDR3 nucleotides: TGTGCCAGCAGTTCCGACAGGGGAAGAGGCCGGGAGCTGTTTTTT. Based on the CDR3 plus reference TRBV28 and TRBJ2-2, the full variable domain is DVKVTQSSRYLVKRTGEKVFLECVQDMDHENMFWYRQDPGLGLRLIYFSYDVKMKEKGDIPEGYSVSREKKERFSLILESASTNQTSMYLCASSSDRGRGRELFFGEGSRLTVL.

The rearrangement joins TRBV28 to TRBJ2-7; 7 bases agree with TRBD2. Germline CDR1 and CDR2: MDHEN and SYDVKM. The CDR3 is 12 amino acids. V lost 6 bases, J lost 5 bases, and 4 bases stayed unmatched. The CDR3: CASRASGDEQYF. CDR3 in DNA: TGTGCCAGCAGGGCAAGCGGGGACGAGCAGTACTTC.

This clone was counted a few times. The chain couples TRBV4-2 to TRBJ2-7; TRBD1 aligns across 8 bases. The J segment lost 3 bases and the V segment lost 4 bases, leaving 5 bases of the junction unmatched. The CDR3 extends over 14 amino acids. CDR1 is LGHNA and CDR2 is YNFKEQ in the germline V gene. The DNA for the CDR3 is TGTGCCAGCAGCCCCCAAGGACAGGGCTACGAGCAGTACTTC. Its translation: CASSPQGQGYEQYF.

The chain recombines TRBV7-8 with TRBJ2-2, with 7 bases matching TRBD1. With V trimmed by 1 base and J by 7 bases, 9 bases remained unmatched. Germline CDR1 reads SGHVS; CDR2 reads FQNEAQ. This CDR3 region has 16 residues. CDR3 protein: CASSLGTGTVNGELFF. As DNA, the CDR3 is TGTGCCAGCAGCTTAGGAACCGGGACAGTTAACGGGGAGCTGTTTTTT.

This chain joins TRBV12-5 and TRBJ2-1; tentative D call: TRBD2 (8 bases). This CDR3 spans 16 amino acids. V was trimmed by 0 bases and J by 5 bases, leaving 14 bases between them. In germline, CDR1 is LGHNT, CDR2 FRNRAP. This chain's CDR3 is CASGLVGSGTDNEQFF. The CDR3, as DNA: TGTGCTAGTGGTTTGGTAGGTAGCGGGACAGACAATGAGCAGTTCTTC. The entire variable domain, with the rest obtained from reference TRBV12-5 and TRBJ2-1, is as follows: DARVTQTPRHKVTEMGQEVTMRCQPILGHNTVFWYRQTMMQGLELLAYFRNRAPLDDSGMPKDRFSAEMPDATLATLKIQPSEPRDSAVYFCASGLVGSGTDNEQFFGPGTRLTVL.

V is TRBV30 and J is TRBJ2-5; D unclear. CDR1 and CDR2 (germline): GTSNPN, SVGIG (reference sequence). Trimming stripped 2 bases from V and 2 bases from J, with 9 bases between. The CDR3 extends over 13 amino acids. The CDR3 protein is CAWSRLVQETQYF. CDR3 DNA sequence: TGTGCCTGGAGTCGACTGGTTCAAGAGACCCAGTACTTC.

V is TRBV27 and J is TRBJ2-1; the D gene is possibly TRBD2 (7 bases). The CDR3 is made up of 14 amino acids. Trimming took off 10 bases at V and 3 bases at J, with 16 bases between the two ends. Germline values: CDR1 MNHEY, CDR2 SMNVEV (reference sequence). The CDR3 loop is CATKGGGGYNEQFF. DNA of the CDR3: TGTGCCACCAAAGGGGGGGGAGGCTACAATGAGCAGTTCTTC.

The chain recombines TRBV18 with TRBJ2-7, with no clear D. This CDR3 region has 11 residues. CDR1 and CDR2 (germline): KGHSH, LQKENI. With 6 bases removed from V and 1 base from J, the gap between germline ends came to 4 bases. This CDR3 is CASSHSYEQYF. The CDR3 nucleotides are TGTGCCAGCTCTCATTCCTACGAGCAGTACTTC.

V usage is TRBV28 and J usage is TRBJ2-7; D might be TRBD2 (6 bases). Deletions cut 6 bases from V and 6 bases from J, with 24 bases between. CDR1 and CDR2 (germline): MDHEN, SYDVKM. The CDR3 extends over 16 amino acids. The CDR3 nucleotides are TGTGCCAGCAGCGGTATATGGTCGGGGGAACGAGGCGAGCAGTACTTC. Translation: CASSGIWSGERGEQYF. Together with reference TRBV28 and TRBJ2-7, the CDR3 gives the full variable domain: DVKVTQSSRYLVKRTGEKVFLECVQDMDHENMFWYRQDPGLGLRLIYFSYDVKMKEKGDIPEGYSVSREKKERFSLILESASTNQTSMYLCASSGIWSGERGEQYFGPGTRLTVT.

The chain is built from TRBV7-2 and TRBJ1-1; no clear D gene. Deletions cut 1 base from V and 4 bases from J, with 7 bases between. Germline CDR1 SGHTA, CDR2 FQGNSA. The length of the CDR3 is 13 residues. The CDR3 DNA sequence: TGTGCCAGCAGCTTAGGAGTGAGCACTGAAGCTTTCTTT. It is translated as CASSLGVSTEAFF.

This clone turned up a few times. The V and J genes are TRBV7-9 and TRBJ2-3; 8 positions match TRBD1. The V segment lost 5 bases and the J segment 4 bases; nucleotides outside the gene matches: 5. This CDR3 is 14 amino acids long. Germline CDR1 is SEHNR and CDR2 is FQNEAQ (reference sequence). CDR3 coding DNA: TGTGCCAGCAGCGACTCAGGGGGCGCAGATACGCAGTATTTT. It translates to CASSDSGGADTQYF.

In DNA, the CDR3 is TGCAGCGTTGAACGGGACAGGGCATTGAACACTGAAGCTTTCTTT. It translates to CSVERDRALNTEAFF. The rearrangement links TRBV29-1 to TRBJ1-1; 9 bases match TRBD1. This CDR3 has 15 amino acids. Looked up from germline, CDR1 is SQVTM and CDR2 is ANQGSEA. V gave up 2 bases and J gave up 0 bases; unmatched junction bases: 4.

This clone was observed a few times. The chain uses TRBV6-5 and TRBJ1-1; the D gene is possibly TRBD1 (5 bases). The V gene's germline CDR1 is MNHEY and CDR2 SVGAGI. V lost 1 base and J lost 1, with 10 bases in between. This CDR3 region has 15 residues. CDR3 loop: CASSYWGRQNTEAFF. The CDR3 DNA follows: TGTGCCAGCAGTTACTGGGGCCGCCAGAACACTGAAGCTTTCTTT.

This chain uses TRBV6-5 with TRBJ2-1, with D perhaps matching TRBD2 (6 bases). From germline, CDR1 is MNHEY and CDR2 SVGAGI. V was cut by 4 bases and J by 9 bases, with 19 bases left in between. The CDR3 spans 15 residues. The CDR3 reads CASSWESAGSSEQFF. The CDR3 DNA follows: TGTGCCAGCAGTTGGGAAAGCGCGGGATCGAGTGAGCAGTTCTTC.

This clone was seen a handful of times. The chain carries TRBV10-3 and TRBJ2-3, with 7 bases lining up with TRBD2. Trimming at V came to 8 bases and at J to 5 bases, leaving 10 bases not matched to a gene. CDR1 and CDR2 from the germline V gene are ENHRY and SYGVKD. The CDR3 sequence is 14 residues long. The CDR3 region is CAIGSAGEVDTQYF. The CDR3 DNA follows: TGTGCCATCGGTTCGGCGGGAGAGGTAGATACGCAGTATTTT.

This clone was seen a handful of times. The CDR3 spells CASTWTSGNEQFF. CDR3 coding DNA: TGTGCCAGCACCTGGACTTCCGGGAATGAGCAGTTCTTC. The chain recombines TRBV2 with TRBJ2-1, with a possible D match to TRBD2 (5 bases). Germline V gene sequence: CDR1 SNHLY, CDR2 FYNNEI. The CDR3 is made up of 13 amino acids. Between the trimmed V and J ends, which lost 7 bases and 7 bases, there was a span of 14 bases.

This clone was seen a few times. The chain links TRBV14 to TRBJ2-1, with TRBD1 matching 9 bases. The V gene's germline CDR1 is SGHDN and CDR2 FVKESK. J lost 9 bases, V lost 0 bases, and 12 bases had no gene match. The length of the CDR3 is 17 residues. CDR3 sequence reads: CASSQDSWLQGAGEQFF. The CDR3 DNA sequence: TGTGCCAGCAGCCAAGATAGCTGGTTACAGGGGGCAGGTGAGCAGTTCTTC.

J is TRBJ2-1 and V is TRBV14; a possible D gene is TRBD2 (5 bases). The CDR3 contains 14 residues. Germline assignment: CDR1 SGHDN and CDR2 FVKESK. V shed 4 bases and J shed 2 bases, with 9 bases lying between them. CDR3 amino acids: CASSLVGAYNEQFF. The CDR3 DNA sequence: TGTGCCAGCAGCCTCGTCGGGGCCTACAATGAGCAGTTCTTC.

This clone turned up a few times. This specimen includes other DNA sequences encoding the same CDR3. The chain is built from TRBV5-4 and TRBJ2-1; 7 positions agree with TRBD2. Trimming cost V 0 bases and J 0 bases; bases outside gene matches: 0. This CDR3 is built from 15 residues. Per germline, CDR1 SGHNT and CDR2 YYREEE (reference sequence). The CDR3 region is CASSLGGSSYNEQFF. CDR3 nucleotide sequence: TGTGCCAGCAGCTTGGGCGGGAGCTCCTACAATGAGCAGTTCTTC.

The CDR3 region is CASSQRGDRRYTF. CDR3 DNA sequence: TGTGCCAGCAGCCAAAGGGGGGACAGACGCTACACCTTC. V and J are TRBV14 and TRBJ1-2; TRBD1 matches 7 bases. The CDR3 is 13 amino acids. Germline trimming cut 2 bases from V and 9 bases from J; bases unmatched to any gene: 6. From germline, CDR1 is SGHDN and CDR2 FVKESK.

This clone has only a few counts. The chain carries TRBV30 and TRBJ2-1, with 8 positions matching TRBD1. Germline assignment: CDR1 GTSNPN and CDR2 SVGIG (reference sequence). The CDR3 contains 15 residues. Trimming took 0 bases from V and 6 from J; bases not matched to a gene: 7. As DNA, the CDR3 is TGTGCCTGGAGTGTAACCCAGGGGGCGCGCAATGAGCAGTTCTTC. It is translated as CAWSVTQGARNEQFF. Combining the CDR3 with reference TRBV30 and TRBJ2-1 gives the whole variable domain SQTIHQWPATLVQPVGSPLSLECTVEGTSNPNLYWYRQAAGRGLQLLFYSVGIGQISSEVPQNLSASRPQDRQFILSSKKLLLSDSGFYLCAWSVTQGARNEQFFGPGTRLTVL.

The J gene is TRBJ2-7, the V gene TRBV6-6; D not resolved. CDR1 MNHNY and CDR2 SVGAGI come from the germline V gene (reference sequence). The CDR3 consists of 15 residues. Deletions cut 7 bases from V and 2 bases from J, with 18 bases between. Here the CDR3 DNA reads TGTGCCAGCACCCCGGGTGATTACTTCACCTACGAGCAGTACTTC. It specifies CASTPGDYFTYEQYF.

The chain employs TRBV2 and TRBJ2-5, with no clear D. The V end lost 5 bases, the J end lost 2 bases, and 9 bases lay between the germline ends. The CDR3 consists of 13 residues. Per germline, CDR1 SNHLY and CDR2 FYNNEI. The chain's CDR3 is CASSRHPQETQYF. The CDR3 DNA reads TGTGCCAGCAGTCGACACCCGCAAGAGACCCAGTACTTC.